These 20 T cell receptor beta chains were all obtained from the same sample, sequenced in a study of cytomegalovirus exposure and HLA in healthy donors. Both 60 Vbeta primers and 13 Jbeta primers went into the PCR. Sequencing was performed with immunoSEQ multiplex PCR; in TCRdb, only in-frame clones are kept and a portion is missing. This sample has more than 80,000 clones; less than 80% occur once, and the top ten carry roughly 4.3%. Sequencing used PBMCs. The receptors derive from a middle-aged woman in good health and CMV-seropositive.

This clone was observed a single time. The chain recombines TRBV5-6 with TRBJ2-7, with a weak D call TRBD1 (5 bases). The V end was cut by 0 bases, the J end by 7 bases, with 5 bases between. The CDR3 totals 11 residues. Germline CDR1 is SGHDT and CDR2 is YYEEEE. The CDR3 DNA sequence: TGTGCCAGCAGCTTGGAGGGGGAGCAGTACTTC. This codes for CASSLEGEQYF. Together with reference TRBV5-6 and TRBJ2-7, the CDR3 gives the full variable domain: DAGVTQSPTHLIKTRGQQVTLRCSPKSGHDTVSWYQQALGQGPQFIFQYYEEEERQRGNFPDRFSGHQFPNYSSELNVNALLLGDSALYLCASSLEGEQYFGPGTRLTVT.

The gene calls are TRBV27 and TRBJ1-5; 8 positions match TRBD1. There are 17 residues in the CDR3. Trimming removed 3 bases from V and 7 bases from J; junction bases left unmatched: 14. The germline CDR1 and CDR2 sequences are MNHEY and SMNVEV (reference sequence). Here the CDR3 DNA reads TGTGCCAGCAGTTTGGCCCCGACAGGGGAGTCAGGGCAGCCCCAGCATTTT. Translating it yields CASSLAPTGESGQPQHF.

This chain links TRBV28 with TRBJ2-2; D ambiguous. This CDR3 contains 14 residues. V was trimmed by 7 bases and J by 0 bases, leaving 9 bases between them. Germline V gene sequence: CDR1 MDHEN, CDR2 SYDVKM. CDR3 sequence: CASNFVSNTGELFF. The DNA for the CDR3 is TGTGCCAGCAACTTCGTGTCGAACACCGGGGAGCTGTTTTTT.

J is TRBJ1-6 and V is TRBV5-6; D gene uncertain. Trimming stripped 1 base from V and 6 bases from J, with 17 bases between. Germline V CDR1 and CDR2: SGHDT, YYEEEE. The CDR3 has 17 residues. The CDR3 loop reads CASSLWAARVGNSPLHF. The CDR3 DNA follows: TGTGCCAGCAGCTTGTGGGCAGCCCGAGTTGGTAATTCACCCCTCCACTTT.

The chain recombines TRBV10-3 with TRBJ2-7, with 13 bases aligning to TRBD2. The V segment lost 2 bases and the J segment 4 bases; nucleotides outside the gene matches: 5. CDR1 is ENHRY and CDR2 is SYGVKD in the germline V gene. The CDR3 length is 16 residues. CDR3 sequence (DNA): TGTGCCATCAGTGAGACTGGGACTAGCGGGACTTACGAGCAGTACTTC. It encodes CAISETGTSGTYEQYF.

V usage is TRBV28 and J usage is TRBJ1-5; 7 nucleotides align to TRBD1. Germline trimming cut 8 bases from V and 1 base from J; bases unmatched to any gene: 17. From germline, CDR1 is MDHEN and CDR2 SYDVKM. CDR3 size: 18 residues. The CDR3 region is CASLEVQGLEWSNQPQHF. As DNA, the CDR3 is TGTGCCAGCCTCGAAGTACAGGGGCTGGAGTGGAGCAATCAGCCCCAGCATTTT.

V is TRBV9 and J is TRBJ2-7; TRBD2 aligns across 11 bases. With V trimmed by 3 bases and J by 2 bases, 4 bases remained unmatched. Per the germline V gene, CDR1 is SGDLS and CDR2 is YYNGEE. CDR3 length: 15 amino acids. CDR3 residues: CASSDGTSGAYEQYF. The CDR3 DNA follows: TGTGCCAGCAGCGACGGGACTAGCGGAGCCTACGAGCAGTACTTC.

The chain has TRBV11-3 and TRBJ2-7; 8 nucleotides line up with TRBD2. V lost 5 bases to trimming and J lost 9 bases; unmatched junction nucleotides: 9. The germline gives CDR1 SGHNT, CDR2 YENEEA. The CDR3 spans 13 residues. The CDR3 region is CASSHGVAGGQYF. The CDR3 DNA sequence: TGTGCCAGCAGCCACGGGGTGGCGGGAGGGCAGTACTTC.

The chain links TRBV7-8 to TRBJ2-1, with TRBD2 matching over 9 bases. V lost 1 base to trimming and J lost 7 bases; unmatched junction nucleotides: 8. The CDR3 is 16 residues long. Looked up from germline, CDR1 is SGHVS and CDR2 is FQNEAQ. The CDR3 DNA sequence: TGTGCCAGCAGCTTAGAACCCAGCGGGAGGAAAAATGAGCAGTTCTTC. Its protein product is CASSLEPSGRKNEQFF.

The V gene is TRBV28, the J gene TRBJ2-7; TRBD1 matches 9 bases. V lost 10 bases, J lost 4 bases, and 11 bases stayed unmatched. Germline-derived CDR1 and CDR2 are MDHEN and SYDVKM. The CDR3 length is 14 residues. The DNA of the CDR3 is TGTGCCACCACCCCGGGACAGGGTATATACGAGCAGTACTTC. This codes for CATTPGQGIYEQYF.

The rearrangement uses TRBV10-1 and TRBJ2-1; no definite D call. The CDR3 is 14 residues long. V lost 4 bases and J 2 bases, leaving 9 bases between the germline ends. From germline, CDR1 is WNHNN and CDR2 SYGVQD (reference sequence). The CDR3 protein is CASSGGGTYNEQFF. DNA of the CDR3: TGCGCCAGCAGTGGCGGCGGAACCTACAATGAGCAGTTCTTC.

Only one count was recorded for this clone. This chain joins TRBV18 and TRBJ1-1; TRBD1 aligns across 8 bases. The V gene end was trimmed by 0 bases and the J gene end by 1 base; junction bases not matched to a gene: 4. CDR1 and CDR2 (germline): KGHSH, LQKENI. There are 16 residues in the CDR3. The CDR3 is CASSPPSGTGNTEAFF. The CDR3 nucleotides read TGTGCCAGCTCACCACCCTCCGGGACAGGGAACACTGAAGCTTTCTTT.

The V call is TRBV6-1, the J call TRBJ1-5, with 9 nucleotides matching TRBD1. The CDR3 is 15 amino acids. In germline, CDR1 is MNHNS, CDR2 SASEGT. V dropped 1 base and J dropped 7; count of bases not matched to a gene: 5. The CDR3 DNA reads as TGTGCCAGCAGTGAAGTGGACAGGGGTATGCAGCCCCAGCATTTT. This gives the protein CASSEVDRGMQPQHF.

The V and J genes are TRBV19 and TRBJ2-3; 9 bases agree with TRBD2. The trim removed 3 bases at V and 2 bases at J, leaving 9 bases unmatched. CDR1 and CDR2 (germline): LNHDA, SQIVND (reference sequence). There are 17 residues in the CDR3. CDR3 loop: CASSILWASGDTDTQYF. CDR3 coding DNA: TGTGCCAGTAGTATCCTCTGGGCTAGCGGGGACACAGATACGCAGTATTTT.

This clone was detected only once. The V gene is TRBV5-1, the J gene TRBJ2-1; D gene unclear. Germline lookup yields CDR1 SGHRS and CDR2 YFSETQ. V dropped 4 bases and J dropped 0 bases, with 11 bases sitting between them. The CDR3 loop spans 15 amino acids. The CDR3 here is CASSPTAGSYNEQFF. The CDR3, as DNA: TGCGCCAGCAGCCCAACAGCCGGCTCCTACAATGAGCAGTTCTTC.

The chain carries TRBV7-3 and TRBJ2-3; TRBD1 aligns across 7 bases. CDR3 length equals 14 residues. Per germline, CDR1 SGHTA and CDR2 FQGTGA. J was trimmed by 2 bases and V by 4 bases; bases with no gene match: 3. Written as DNA, the CDR3 is TGTGCCAGCAGCTCGGGACAGCTCACAGATACGCAGTATTTT. Translating gives CASSSGQLTDTQYF.

The chain carries TRBV5-6 and TRBJ2-6; D may be TRBD2 (5 bases). The V gene's germline CDR1 is SGHDT and CDR2 YYEEEE. CDR3 length: 15 amino acids. V was cut by 4 bases and J by 2 bases, with 10 bases left in between. The CDR3 DNA reads as TGTGCCAGCAGCCCTGACTATACTGGGGCCAACGTCCTGACTTTC. Translation: CASSPDYTGANVLTF.

CDR3 residues: CASSLGGGEQFF. Here the CDR3 DNA reads TGTGCCAGCAGCCTAGGGGGTGGTGAGCAGTTCTTC. J is TRBJ2-1 and V is TRBV6-5; tentatively, D is TRBD1 (6 bases). This CDR3 region has 12 residues. The germline CDR1 and CDR2 sequences are MNHEY and SVGAGI. Trimming shortened V by 6 bases and J by 9 bases, and 12 bases separated the two germline ends.

The J gene is TRBJ1-5, the V gene TRBV9, with 12 bases matching TRBD1. Germline V gene lookup returns CDR1 SGDLS and CDR2 YYNGEE. CDR3 length equals 18 residues. V gave up 3 bases and J gave up 2 bases; unmatched junction bases: 9. The CDR3 DNA follows: TGTGCCAGCAGCGCCGGGACAGGGGGCGTGGGTGGCAATCAGCCCCAGCATTTT. Protein sequence: CASSAGTGGVGGNQPQHF.

V and J are TRBV5-1 and TRBJ1-3, with D unclear. Deletions cut 0 bases from V and 4 bases from J, with 8 bases between. Germline CDR1 SGHRS, CDR2 YFSETQ. The CDR3 consists of 14 residues. CDR3 nucleotides: TGCGCCAGCAGCTTGGAACATACAGGAAACACCATATATTTT. This encodes CASSLEHTGNTIYF.